The rows below give T cell receptor beta chains drawn from one sample of a study of blood T cell repertoires in COVID-19. Using immunoSEQ multiplex PCR, the repertoire was profiled, and TCRdb retains in-frame clones only, with some absent. The sample lists some 500,000 clones, around 89% occurring once. The sequenced sample was PBMCs or T cells enriched from blood (not recorded which). The receptor source for this set is a woman in her thirties or forties who had recovered from COVID-19. Both conserved end residues are part of each CDR3. The D gene is left open where the match is weak. Some rows mark clone size as missing; the rest say once, few, many or name a class of expanded clone.

clone_size: .; d_call: TRBD2; j_call: TRBJ2-2; v_call: TRBV19; cdr3_aa: CASSAPSGTSGRGTGELFF; cdr3_nt: TGTGCCAGTAGTGCTCCCTCCGGGACTAGCGGGAGGGGCACCGGGGAGCTGTTTTTT
clone_size: .; d_call: TRBD2; j_call: TRBJ2-1; v_call: TRBV5-5; cdr3_aa: CASSQLAGTYNEQFF; cdr3_nt: TGTGCCAGCAGCCAACTAGCGGGGACCTACAATGAGCAGTTCTTC
clone_size: .; d_call: .; j_call: TRBJ2-7; v_call: TRBV12-3/TRBV12-4; cdr3_aa: CASSFGLSYEQYF; cdr3_nt: TGTGCCAGCAGTTTCGGACTTTCCTACGAGCAGTACTTC
clone_size: .; d_call: .; j_call: TRBJ2-5; v_call: TRBV5-6; cdr3_aa: CASSFGQGLETQYF; cdr3_nt: TGTGCCAGCAGCTTTGGGCAGGGCCTAGAGACCCAGTACTTC
clone_size: .; d_call: TRBD1; j_call: TRBJ1-6; v_call: TRBV6-2/TRBV6-3; cdr3_aa: CATSGDREVSPLHF; cdr3_nt: TGTGCCACCAGCGGGGACAGGGAGGTTTCACCCCTCCACTTT
clone_size: .; d_call: .; j_call: TRBJ2-1; v_call: TRBV4-3; cdr3_aa: CASSQDFSVDYNEQFF; cdr3_nt: TGCGCCAGCAGCCAAGATTTCTCGGTTGATTACAATGAGCAGTTCTTC
clone_size: once; d_call: .; j_call: TRBJ1-3; v_call: TRBV6-5; cdr3_aa: CASTRDRTGNTIYF; cdr3_nt: TGTGCCAGCACCAGAGACAGGACCGGAAACACCATATATTTT
clone_size: .; d_call: TRBD1; j_call: TRBJ1-1; v_call: TRBV6-5; cdr3_aa: CASRRQGRTEAFF; cdr3_nt: TGTGCCAGCAGACGACAGGGGAGGACTGAAGCTTTCTTT
clone_size: .; d_call: TRBD1; j_call: TRBJ2-3; v_call: TRBV18; cdr3_aa: CASSPPDRAKQDTQYF; cdr3_nt: TGTGCCAGCTCACCGCCGGACAGGGCGAAGCAAGATACGCAGTATTTT
clone_size: .; d_call: .; j_call: TRBJ2-6; v_call: TRBV7-8; cdr3_aa: CASSLARDSGAGANVLTF; cdr3_nt: TGTGCCAGCAGCTTAGCCCGGGACTCCGGGGCTGGGGCCAACGTCCTGACTTTC
clone_size: .; d_call: .; j_call: TRBJ1-3; v_call: TRBV5-1; cdr3_aa: CASSPLAGDGNTIYF; cdr3_nt: TGCGCCAGCAGCCCCCTGGCAGGGGATGGAAACACCATATATTTT
clone_size: .; d_call: .; j_call: TRBJ1-5; v_call: TRBV7-2; cdr3_aa: CASSLNRVNQPQHF; cdr3_nt: TGTGCCAGCAGCTTAAACAGGGTAAATCAGCCCCAGCATTTT
clone_size: few; d_call: .; j_call: TRBJ2-7; v_call: TRBV7-9; cdr3_aa: CASSSASASSYEQYF; cdr3_nt: TGTGCCAGCAGCTCTGCTAGCGCAAGCTCCTACGAGCAGTACTTC
clone_size: .; d_call: TRBD2; j_call: TRBJ2-1; v_call: TRBV7-6; cdr3_aa: CASSPGSGRALDEQFF; cdr3_nt: TGTGCCAGCAGCCCTGGGAGCGGGAGGGCCTTGGATGAGCAGTTCTTC
clone_size: .; d_call: TRBD1; j_call: TRBJ2-1; v_call: TRBV6-2/TRBV6-3; cdr3_aa: CASSLLQGAGNEQFF; cdr3_nt: TGTGCCAGCAGTTTACTACAGGGGGCAGGGAATGAGCAGTTCTTC
clone_size: .; d_call: TRBD1; j_call: TRBJ1-1; v_call: TRBV5-4; cdr3_aa: CASSLTGDTEAFF; cdr3_nt: TGTGCCAGCAGCTTGACAGGGGACACTGAAGCTTTCTTT
clone_size: .; d_call: TRBD1; j_call: TRBJ1-2; v_call: TRBV4-3; cdr3_aa: CASSQLLWDRYGYTF; cdr3_nt: TGCGCCAGCAGCCAGTTATTATGGGACAGATATGGCTACACCTTC
clone_size: .; d_call: .; j_call: TRBJ2-4; v_call: TRBV11-2; cdr3_aa: CASLGLGALAKNIQYF; cdr3_nt: TGTGCCAGCTTAGGGTTGGGAGCACTAGCCAAAAACATTCAGTACTTC
clone_size: .; d_call: .; j_call: TRBJ2-2; v_call: TRBV7-9; cdr3_aa: CASSLDRTTGELFF; cdr3_nt: TGTGCCAGCAGCTTAGACAGAACAACCGGGGAGCTGTTTTTT
clone_size: .; d_call: .; j_call: TRBJ2-2; v_call: TRBV7-9; cdr3_aa: CASSLDRDTGELFF; cdr3_nt: TGTGCCAGCAGCTTAGACAGGGACACCGGGGAGCTGTTTTTT
clone_size: .; d_call: TRBD1; j_call: TRBJ2-3; v_call: TRBV10-2; cdr3_aa: CASRPGTGFLDTQYF; cdr3_nt: TGCGCCAGCAGACCCGGGACAGGGTTTTTAGATACGCAGTATTTT
clone_size: .; d_call: .; j_call: TRBJ2-2; v_call: TRBV12-3/TRBV12-4; cdr3_aa: CAVGGTNTGELFF; cdr3_nt: TGTGCCGTTGGGGGGACGAACACCGGGGAGCTGTTTTTT
clone_size: few; d_call: .; j_call: TRBJ1-1; v_call: TRBV29-1; cdr3_aa: CSVVVGWQRAFF; cdr3_nt: TGCAGCGTTGTTGTCGGGTGGCAGAGGGCTTTCTTT
clone_size: .; d_call: .; j_call: TRBJ1-2; v_call: TRBV14; cdr3_aa: CASSSVGAGYGYTF; cdr3_nt: TGTGCCAGCAGCTCTGTGGGGGCTGGCTATGGCTACACCTTC
clone_size: .; d_call: .; j_call: TRBJ1-1; v_call: TRBV10-1; cdr3_aa: CASSEWRDASSEAFF; cdr3_nt: TGCGCCAGCAGTGAGTGGAGAGACGCTAGTTCTGAAGCTTTCTTT
clone_size: few; d_call: TRBD2; j_call: TRBJ2-5; v_call: TRBV24-1; cdr3_aa: CATSDSGLAGGETQYF; cdr3_nt: TGTGCCACCAGTGATTCGGGACTAGCGGGAGGTGAGACCCAGTACTTC
clone_size: .; d_call: TRBD1; j_call: TRBJ1-4; v_call: TRBV29-1; cdr3_aa: CSVARTGATNEKLFF; cdr3_nt: TGCAGCGTTGCGAGGACAGGGGCCACTAATGAAAAACTGTTTTTT
clone_size: .; d_call: .; j_call: TRBJ1-1; v_call: TRBV25-1; cdr3_aa: CASKGGQAGEAFF; cdr3_nt: TGTGCCTCCAAGGGCGGGCAGGCGGGTGAAGCTTTCTTT
clone_size: .; d_call: .; j_call: TRBJ1-1; v_call: TRBV4-1; cdr3_aa: CASSLRVGANTEAFF; cdr3_nt: TGCGCCAGCAGCCTAAGGGTTGGGGCTAACACTGAAGCTTTCTTT
clone_size: .; d_call: TRBD2; j_call: TRBJ2-3; v_call: TRBV19; cdr3_aa: CASTAGALTDTQYF; cdr3_nt: TGTGCCAGTACGGCGGGAGCCCTCACAGATACGCAGTATTTT
clone_size: once; d_call: TRBD1; j_call: TRBJ2-7; v_call: TRBV13; cdr3_aa: CASISTGDSYEQYF; cdr3_nt: TGTGCCAGCATTTCTACAGGGGACTCCTACGAGCAGTACTTC
clone_size: .; d_call: .; j_call: TRBJ1-1; v_call: TRBV5-6; cdr3_aa: CASSLIRTVFTEAFF; cdr3_nt: TGTGCCAGCAGCTTAATTAGGACAGTCTTCACTGAAGCTTTCTTT
clone_size: .; d_call: TRBD2; j_call: TRBJ2-1; v_call: TRBV5-1; cdr3_aa: CASSLGTSNEQFF; cdr3_nt: TGCGCCAGCAGCCTGGGGACTAGCAATGAGCAGTTCTTC
clone_size: .; d_call: TRBD1; j_call: TRBJ2-4; v_call: TRBV5-1; cdr3_aa: CASSPRQGEAKNIQYF; cdr3_nt: TGCGCCAGCAGCCCCCGACAGGGTGAAGCCAAAAACATTCAGTACTTC
clone_size: .; d_call: TRBD2; j_call: TRBJ2-3; v_call: TRBV4-3; cdr3_aa: CASSQEEGLAGTTTQYF; cdr3_nt: TGCGCCAGCAGCCAAGAGGAGGGACTAGCGGGGACTACCACGCAGTATTTT
clone_size: .; d_call: TRBD1; j_call: TRBJ2-3; v_call: TRBV5-4; cdr3_aa: CASSSTGGPDTQYF; cdr3_nt: TGTGCCAGCAGCTCTACAGGGGGCCCAGATACGCAGTATTTT
clone_size: .; d_call: .; j_call: TRBJ2-3; v_call: TRBV5-3; cdr3_aa: CARSLTGLSTDTQYF; cdr3_nt: TGTGCCAGAAGCTTGACGGGACTCAGCACAGATACGCAGTATTTT
clone_size: .; d_call: TRBD1; j_call: TRBJ1-2; v_call: TRBV4-1; cdr3_aa: CASSHDRAQGIQRYGYTF; cdr3_nt: TGCGCCAGCAGCCACGACAGGGCCCAAGGTATCCAAAGATATGGCTACACCTTC
clone_size: .; d_call: TRBD1; j_call: TRBJ1-2; v_call: TRBV14; cdr3_aa: CASSLTGGAYGYTF; cdr3_nt: TGTGCCAGCAGCCTGACAGGGGGTGCCTATGGCTACACCTTC
clone_size: few; d_call: .; j_call: TRBJ2-7; v_call: TRBV19; cdr3_aa: CASSIDHRTFSYEQYF; cdr3_nt: TGTGCCAGTAGTATAGACCACAGGACGTTCTCCTACGAGCAGTACTTC
clone_size: .; d_call: .; j_call: TRBJ1-2; v_call: TRBV19; cdr3_aa: CASSDRVNYGYTF; cdr3_nt: TGTGCCAGTAGTGATCGGGTTAACTATGGCTACACCTTC
clone_size: .; d_call: .; j_call: TRBJ1-1; v_call: TRBV5-4; cdr3_aa: CASSLVNSEAFF; cdr3_nt: TGTGCCAGCAGCTTGGTAAACAGTGAAGCTTTCTTT
clone_size: .; d_call: TRBD1; j_call: TRBJ2-5; v_call: TRBV9; cdr3_aa: CASSVYAGTGQETQYF; cdr3_nt: TGTGCCAGCAGCGTCTACGCCGGGACAGGCCAAGAGACCCAGTACTTC
clone_size: .; d_call: .; j_call: TRBJ1-4; v_call: TRBV10-1; cdr3_aa: CASSASATNEKLFF; cdr3_nt: TGCGCCAGCAGTGCCAGTGCAACTAATGAAAAACTGTTTTTT
clone_size: .; d_call: .; j_call: TRBJ2-7; v_call: TRBV18; cdr3_aa: CASSPSGVGSYEQYF; cdr3_nt: TGTGCCAGCTCACCATCGGGGGTCGGCTCCTACGAGCAGTACTTC
clone_size: .; d_call: .; j_call: TRBJ1-4; v_call: TRBV11-3; cdr3_aa: CASRKGRNEKLFF; cdr3_nt: TGTGCCAGCAGGAAGGGGCGCAATGAAAAACTGTTTTTT
clone_size: once; d_call: .; j_call: TRBJ1-2; v_call: TRBV29-1; cdr3_aa: CSGLYDSSGYTF; cdr3_nt: TGCAGCGGCTTATATGACAGTAGCGGCTACACCTTC
clone_size: few; d_call: .; j_call: TRBJ2-2; v_call: TRBV19; cdr3_aa: CASSLFRGTLTGELFF; cdr3_nt: TGTGCCAGTAGTCTCTTTCGGGGGACCCTCACCGGGGAGCTGTTTTTT
clone_size: once; d_call: .; j_call: TRBJ2-5; v_call: TRBV5-1; cdr3_aa: CASSPTPQGGQETQYF; cdr3_nt: TGCGCCAGCAGCCCCACACCCCAGGGGGGCCAAGAGACCCAGTACTTC
clone_size: .; d_call: .; j_call: TRBJ2-7; v_call: TRBV19; cdr3_aa: CASSIPAADYEQYF; cdr3_nt: TGTGCCAGTAGTATACCAGCGGCAGACTACGAGCAGTACTTC
clone_size: .; d_call: TRBD1; j_call: TRBJ2-3; v_call: TRBV5-4; cdr3_aa: CASSYRGQGALADTQYF; cdr3_nt: TGTGCCAGCAGCTACCGAGGACAGGGGGCGCTAGCGGATACGCAGTATTTT
clone_size: .; d_call: TRBD2; j_call: TRBJ2-3; v_call: TRBV5-1; cdr3_aa: CASSLKGLAGATDTQYF; cdr3_nt: TGCGCCAGCAGCCTCAAGGGACTAGCGGGAGCGACAGATACGCAGTATTTT
clone_size: .; d_call: .; j_call: TRBJ1-5; v_call: TRBV27; cdr3_aa: CASRAAYSNQPQHF; cdr3_nt: TGTGCCAGCAGGGCAGCGTATAGCAATCAGCCCCAGCATTTT